The clone carrying this T cell receptor (beta chain) came up once. Looked up from germline, CDR1 is SNHLY and CDR2 is FYNNEI. V dropped 7 bases and J dropped 7 bases, with 11 bases sitting between them. This CDR3 has 12 residues. In the authors' methods: Estimated nucleated cell counts came from reference gene primer amplification. The assay was immunoSEQ multiplex PCR, and TCRdb's table has in-frame clones only and misses some. That table is the source of V, J and clone size, and D and trimming were worked out from the DNA. The sample has over 150,000 clones, roughly four fifths seen once; the top ten hold 6.5% to 8.5%. The sample comes from a study of blood T cell repertoires in COVID-19. Study background: Samples representing acute and convalescent COVID-19 were sourced from the United States, Italy and Spain. Sources were T cells, B-cell-depleted T cells, or PBMCs; the material itself was cDNA or gDNA.

What was sequenced was peripheral blood. This clonotype was obtained from a human donor with acute or convalescent COVID-19. The donor label of this sample is uncertain. The rearrangement links TRBV2 to TRBJ2-1; TRBD2 is a possible D gene (6 bases). The CDR3: CASTMGGNEQFF. The CDR3 DNA sequence: TGTGCCAGCACTATGGGGGGAAATGAGCAGTTCTTC.